This T cell receptor beta chain was identified during a study of T cell responses to AZD1222 COVID-19 vaccine. Overall study results and limits: Reportedly, nearly half the spike-specific TCRs target unmutated variant regions.

Concerning this clone itself: The target antigen is unknown.

CDR3 length: 14 amino acids. Trimming stripped 5 bases from V and 2 bases from J, with 10 bases between. Germline CDR1 and CDR2: MNHEY and SVGAGI. Second-dose intervals of approximately 4 or approximately 12 weeks were pooled. Profiled with immunoSEQ multiplex PCR; TCRdb holds only in-frame clones, not every one. The sample holds some 100,000 clones, 92% seen once. This receptor was identified in an adult who received the AZD1222 COVID-19 vaccine. The J gene is TRBJ1-5, the V gene TRBV6-5, with D possibly TRBD1 on 6 matching bases. Sequenced here: peripheral blood, sampled 28 days after the second AZD1222 dose. CDR3 DNA: TGTGCCAGCAGTCCAACAGGGCGCAATCAGCCCCAGCATTTT. It yields the protein CASSPTGRNQPQHF.